This TCR beta chain is from a study of beta chain features in type 1 diabetes. Study-wide results and caveats: Among all four CD4+ subsets, Type 1 diabetes patients had TCRB CDR3s that were moderately but significantly shorter. Compared with healthy donors, patients appeared to share more similar naive, central memory and regulatory TCRB repertoires. High TCR expression in some cells could lead to their over-representation in cDNA sequencing.

The authors took one heparinised blood draw, averaging about 120 mL, from each donor. Trimming stripped 8 bases from V and 5 bases from J, with 18 bases between. Germline CDR1 SGHTA, CDR2 FQGTGA. CDR3 length equals 14 residues. Investigators reverse transcribed all isolated RNA, so they sequenced expressed TCRB transcripts. The method was immunoSEQ multiplex PCR; TCRdb's version includes in-frame clones alone and lacks a portion of them. This sample has 500,000 to 850,000 clones, with more than 12% found just once. As to this clone: The antigen is not known.

Source material: naive CD4+ T cells from blood. The chain recombines TRBV7-3 with TRBJ2-5, with D tentatively TRBD1 or TRBD2 (5 bases each). This sequence was found in a man aged 18 to 30 with type 1 diabetes. CDR3 sequence (DNA): TGTGCCAGCGGTGAGGGGCCAGGTTCGGAGACCCAGTACTTC. It translates to CASGEGPGSETQYF.